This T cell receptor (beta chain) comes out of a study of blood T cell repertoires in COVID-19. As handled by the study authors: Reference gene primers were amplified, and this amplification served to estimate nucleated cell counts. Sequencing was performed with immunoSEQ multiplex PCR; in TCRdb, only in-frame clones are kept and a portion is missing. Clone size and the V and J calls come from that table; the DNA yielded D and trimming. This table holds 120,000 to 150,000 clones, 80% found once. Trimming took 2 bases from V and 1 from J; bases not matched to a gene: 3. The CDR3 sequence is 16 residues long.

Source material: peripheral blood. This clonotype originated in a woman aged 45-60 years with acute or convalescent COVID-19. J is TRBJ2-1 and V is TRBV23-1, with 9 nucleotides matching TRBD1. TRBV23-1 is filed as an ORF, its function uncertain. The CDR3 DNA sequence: TGCGCCAGCAGTCAAAGGGACAGGGTGTCCTACAATGAGCAGTTCTTC. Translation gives CASSQRDRVSYNEQFF.